These T cell receptor beta chains were read from a single sample in a study of cytomegalovirus exposure and HLA in healthy donors. This table comes from immunoSEQ multiplex PCR, and its TCRdb copy is limited to in-frame clones, with some not included. The sample carries approximately 120,000 clones, approximately 78% recorded once. Input material: PBMCs. The origin of the receptors is a woman aged 40 to 55 in good health and CMV-seronegative. CDR3s include the opening cysteine and the closing phenylalanine or tryptophan. A D gene is named only where the DNA matches it firmly. Size is omitted from some rows. Given values are once, few, many or a class for expanded clones.

d_gene	v_gene	abundance	j_gene	CDR3aa	CDR3nt
.	TRBV19	.	TRBJ2-7	CARLEKQASYEQYF	TGTGCCAGATTGGAAAAGCAGGCGTCCTACGAGCAGTACTTC
TRBD2	TRBV4-1	.	TRBJ2-1	CASRLAGGPNEQFF	TGCGCCAGCAGACTAGCGGGAGGCCCCAATGAGCAGTTCTTC
.	TRBV6-1	.	TRBJ2-7	CASSGRTLSYEQYF	TGTGCCAGCAGTGGAAGGACTCTTTCCTACGAGCAGTACTTC
.	TRBV29-1	.	TRBJ2-7	CSVGRSSYEQYF	TGCAGCGTTGGACGGAGCTCCTACGAGCAGTACTTC
TRBD1	TRBV19	.	TRBJ1-2	CASSPRQGARGYTF	TGTGCCAGTAGTCCTCGACAGGGGGCGAGAGGCTACACCTTC
.	TRBV28	.	TRBJ2-7	CASSLGTRDYEQYF	TGTGCCAGCAGTTTAGGGACTCGCGACTACGAGCAGTACTTC
.	TRBV5-1	.	TRBJ1-1	CASSSGLTDILTEAFF	TGCGCCAGCAGCTCGGGTCTGACGGACATTCTCACTGAAGCTTTCTTT
TRBD2	TRBV6-1	few	TRBJ2-5	CASSDSGLARQTQYF	TGTGCCAGCAGTGATTCGGGACTAGCGCGACAGACCCAGTACTTC
.	TRBV7-2	.	TRBJ1-5	CASSPPGQPQHF	TGTGCCAGCAGCCCCCCCGGTCAGCCCCAGCATTTT
TRBD1	TRBV7-3	.	TRBJ1-1	CASSLQGDTEAFF	TGTGCCAGCAGCTTACAGGGGGATACCGAAGCTTTCTTT
.	TRBV5-1	.	TRBJ1-1	CASSLGWGSGENTEAFF	TGCGCCAGCAGCTTGGGTTGGGGCAGCGGGGAGAACACTGAAGCTTTCTTT
.	TRBV7-9	.	TRBJ2-5	CASSSGGREKETQYF	TGTGCCAGCAGCTCGGGGGGCAGGGAGAAAGAGACCCAGTACTTC
.	TRBV28	.	TRBJ2-1	CASSGGIQRVHEQFF	TGTGCCAGCAGTGGGGGGATTCAGCGTGTCCATGAGCAGTTCTTC
.	TRBV5-1	.	TRBJ2-5	CASTDRPGRETQYF	TGCGCCAGCACGGATCGACCAGGGAGGGAGACCCAGTACTTC
TRBD2	TRBV7-9	.	TRBJ2-5	CSSSLMGLAGYF	TGTTCCAGCAGCCTAATGGGGCTAGCGGGATACTTC
TRBD1	TRBV5-6	few	TRBJ2-5	CASSLRGQETQYF	TGTGCCAGCAGCTTGAGGGGGCAGGAGACCCAGTACTTC
TRBD2	TRBV5-1	.	TRBJ2-5	CASSLAVTSGRGTQYF	TGCGCCAGCAGCTTGGCCGTAACTAGCGGGAGGGGGACCCAGTACTTC
.	TRBV6-1	.	TRBJ2-2	CASRQGQVTGELFF	TGTGCCAGCCGTCAAGGGCAGGTCACCGGGGAGCTGTTTTTT
TRBD1	TRBV6-1	.	TRBJ2-7	CASSPTGTASYEQYF	TGTGCCAGCAGTCCTACCGGGACAGCCTCCTACGAGCAGTACTTC
TRBD1	TRBV9	once	TRBJ1-1	CASSGGQEAFF	TGTGCCAGCAGTGGGGGACAGGAAGCTTTCTTT
.	TRBV28	.	TRBJ2-7	CASSPGNPYEQYF	TGTGCCAGCAGTCCCGGGAACCCCTACGAGCAGTACTTC
TRBD1	TRBV6-1	.	TRBJ1-1	CASSELLGQLNTEAFF	TGTGCCAGCAGTGAACTTTTGGGACAGTTGAACACTGAAGCTTTCTTT
.	TRBV11-2	once	TRBJ2-7	CASSLFGSSYEQYF	TGTGCCAGCAGCTTATTTGGGTCTAGCTACGAGCAGTACTTC
.	TRBV7-3	few	TRBJ2-3	CASSLDTSTDTQYF	TGTGCCAGCAGCTTAGATACTAGCACAGATACGCAGTATTTT
.	TRBV15	.	TRBJ2-6	CATSGGRDSGANVLTF	TGTGCCACCAGCGGAGGACGGGACTCTGGGGCCAACGTCCTGACTTTC
.	TRBV10-3	.	TRBJ2-5	CAISGDEGETQETQYF	TGTGCCATCAGTGGGGATGAGGGGGAAACTCAAGAGACCCAGTACTTC
.	TRBV2	.	TRBJ1-1	CASSEAGNTEAFF	TGTGCCAGCAGTGAGGCGGGGAACACTGAAGCTTTCTTT
TRBD2	TRBV27	.	TRBJ2-3	CASSPRSPAGVGDTQYF	TGTGCCAGCAGTCCTCGCTCCCCAGCGGGAGTGGGAGATACGCAGTATTTT
TRBD2	TRBV5-1	.	TRBJ2-3	CASSLLTSGGPTDTQYF	TGCGCCAGCAGCCTCCTGACTAGCGGGGGCCCCACAGATACGCAGTATTTT
TRBD1	TRBV4-2	.	TRBJ2-5	CASSQGTGGRETQYF	TGTGCCAGCAGCCAGGGGACAGGAGGACGAGAGACCCAGTACTTC
TRBD2	TRBV7-9	few	TRBJ2-2	CASSSPVAGGNTGELFF	TGTGCCAGCAGCTCCCCCGTAGCGGGAGGAAACACCGGGGAGCTGTTTTTT
TRBD1	TRBV5-1	.	TRBJ1-5	CASSEGTGRNQPQHF	TGCGCCAGCAGCGAAGGGACAGGGAGAAATCAGCCCCAGCATTTT
TRBD2	TRBV13	.	TRBJ2-7	CASSTPASGPSSYEQYF	TGTGCCAGCAGCACCCCGGCTAGCGGTCCTAGCTCCTACGAGCAGTACTTC
.	TRBV6-1	.	TRBJ2-7	CASSVGVHEQYF	TGTGCCAGCAGTGTCGGAGTCCACGAGCAGTACTTC
TRBD1	TRBV6-6	.	TRBJ2-7	CASSGTAYEQYF	TGTGCCAGCAGCGGGACAGCCTACGAGCAGTACTTC
TRBD2	TRBV28	.	TRBJ2-7	CATGTSGSSYEQYF	TGTGCCACAGGGACTAGCGGAAGCTCCTACGAGCAGTACTTC
TRBD1	TRBV28	.	TRBJ1-2	CASSPGDRDGGYTF	TGTGCCAGCAGTCCTGGGGACAGGGACGGTGGCTACACCTTC
.	TRBV28	.	TRBJ1-2	CASSSMRGVLYGYTF	TGTGCCAGCAGCTCTATGCGGGGGGTCCTCTATGGCTACACCTTC
TRBD1	TRBV7-9	few	TRBJ2-4	CSSSSTRDRRHF	TGTTCCAGCAGTAGCACCCGGGACAGGCGACACTTC
TRBD2	TRBV5-1	.	TRBJ2-2	CASSLGGLVQMNTGELFF	TGCGCCAGCAGCTTGGGTGGACTAGTTCAAATGAACACCGGGGAGCTGTTTTTT
.	TRBV28	.	TRBJ2-1	CASSFGDNEQFF	TGTGCCAGCAGTTTCGGAGACAATGAGCAGTTCTTC
TRBD2	TRBV10-1	.	TRBJ2-3	CASSASGRERDTQYF	TGCGCCAGCAGCGCTAGCGGGAGAGAACGAGATACGCAGTATTTT
.	TRBV5-1	.	TRBJ1-1	CASSDTMNTEAFF	TGCGCCAGCAGCGACACCATGAACACTGAAGCTTTCTTT
.	TRBV6-5	.	TRBJ2-1	CASSSTDGANEQFF	TGTGCCAGCAGTTCCACGGATGGGGCCAATGAGCAGTTCTTC
TRBD1	TRBV5-1	.	TRBJ2-7	CASSLNSGQRAYEQYF	TGCGCCAGCAGCTTAAATTCGGGACAGAGGGCCTACGAGCAGTACTTC
.	TRBV27	.	TRBJ1-2	CASSLQGFGYGYTF	TGTGCCAGCAGTCTGCAGGGATTTGGCTATGGCTACACCTTC
.	TRBV5-1	.	TRBJ2-2	CASSQTDTGELFF	TGCGCCAGCAGCCAAACGGACACCGGGGAGCTGTTTTTT
TRBD1	TRBV9	.	TRBJ1-2	CASSRYLDRDGYTF	TGTGCCAGCAGCCGATATCTTGACAGGGATGGCTACACCTTC
TRBD1	TRBV28	.	TRBJ2-7	CASSPHRTGPYEQYF	TGTGCCAGCAGTCCCCATCGGACAGGGCCCTACGAGCAGTACTTC
TRBD1	TRBV27	.	TRBJ2-3	CASSPGQGDTDTQYF	TGTGCCAGCAGTCCGGGACAGGGGGACACAGATACGCAGTATTTT
.	TRBV7-9	.	TRBJ2-3	CASSLRAGMSDTQYF	TGTGCCAGCAGCTTACGGGCGGGAATGTCGGATACGCAGTATTTT
TRBD2	TRBV29-1	.	TRBJ2-3	CSVERGTDTQYF	TGCAGCGTTGAGCGGGGGACAGATACGCAGTATTTT
TRBD1	TRBV15	.	TRBJ2-5	CATSVRRGRTGQETQYF	TGTGCCACCAGCGTGAGGAGGGGGCGGACAGGGCAAGAGACCCAGTACTTC